This TCR beta chain was found in a study of blood T cell repertoires in COVID-19. Overall study context: COVID-19 samples, acute and convalescent, were from the United States, Italy and Spain. PBMCs, B-cell-depleted T cells, or T cells provided the cDNA or gDNA that made up the material.

Per the original methods: Amplification from reference gene primers served as the basis for estimated nucleated cell counts. Assay used: immunoSEQ multiplex PCR; TCRdb lists only in-frame clones, some missing. V and J calls and clone size are copied from that table; D and trimming were computed from the DNA. The data contain approximately 180,000 clones, roughly 79% of them singletons. V gave up 5 bases and J gave up 0 bases, with 11 bases separating them. In germline, CDR1 is MDHEN, CDR2 SYDVKM. This CDR3 region has 15 residues. This clone was observed once. This chain uses TRBV28 with TRBJ1-3, with no clear D. The specimen was peripheral blood. The origin of this receptor is a woman aged 70 to 79 with acute or convalescent COVID-19. Here the CDR3 reads CASSTAALSGNTIYF. In DNA form, the CDR3 reads TGTGCCAGCAGTACCGCGGCGCTCTCTGGAAACACCATATATTTT.